The rows below give T cell receptor beta chains drawn from one sample of a study of blood T cell repertoires in COVID-19. Here immunoSEQ multiplex PCR was the method, and the copy in TCRdb shows in-frame clones only, minus some. The table lists around 250,000 clones, 80% to 90% of them singletons. Sequenced: PBMCs or T cells enriched from blood (not recorded which). These receptors were obtained from a man aged 50 or older who had been exposed to COVID-19. Both conserved end residues are part of each CDR3. D genes are given only for firm matches. Size values are once, few and many counts, or a class for expanded clones, and some rows have none.

J gene: TRBJ1-1
V gene: TRBV19
D gene: .
clone size: .
CDR3 protein: CASSTGLPNTEAFF
CDR3 DNA: TGTGCCAGTAGTACCGGACTCCCGAACACTGAAGCTTTCTTT

J gene: TRBJ1-2
V gene: TRBV25-1
D gene: TRBD1
clone size: .
CDR3 protein: CASRPTGAMLSGYTF
CDR3 DNA: TGTGCCAGCAGACCGACAGGGGCCATGCTTAGTGGCTACACCTTC

J gene: TRBJ1-1
V gene: TRBV11-3
D gene: .
clone size: .
CDR3 protein: CASSLGMASEAFF
CDR3 DNA: TGTGCCAGCAGCTTAGGTATGGCATCCGAAGCTTTCTTT

J gene: TRBJ1-1
V gene: TRBV9
D gene: .
clone size: few
CDR3 protein: CASSQRGSSEAFF
CDR3 DNA: TGTGCCAGCAGCCAACGCGGGTCCTCTGAAGCTTTCTTT

J gene: TRBJ1-4
V gene: TRBV18
D gene: .
clone size: .
CDR3 protein: CASSPYRSNEKLFF
CDR3 DNA: TGTGCCAGCTCACCATACCGGTCTAATGAAAAACTGTTTTTT

J gene: TRBJ1-1
V gene: TRBV5-8
D gene: .
clone size: .
CDR3 protein: CASSIRHRDAEAFF
CDR3 DNA: TGTGCCAGCAGCATTCGCCACAGGGACGCTGAAGCTTTCTTT

J gene: TRBJ1-1
V gene: TRBV19
D gene: .
clone size: .
CDR3 protein: CASSIGGTRSTEAFF
CDR3 DNA: TGTGCCAGTAGTATAGGAGGGACTCGAAGCACTGAAGCTTTCTTT

J gene: TRBJ1-6
V gene: TRBV5-6
D gene: .
clone size: .
CDR3 protein: CASMRSSYNSPLHF
CDR3 DNA: TGTGCCAGCATGCGAAGCTCCTATAATTCACCCCTCCACTTT

J gene: TRBJ1-1
V gene: TRBV18
D gene: .
clone size: .
CDR3 protein: CASSSTGNTEAFF
CDR3 DNA: TGTGCCAGCTCCTCGACAGGGAACACTGAAGCTTTCTTT

J gene: TRBJ1-2
V gene: TRBV6-5
D gene: .
clone size: .
CDR3 protein: CASRRGSSYGYTF
CDR3 DNA: TGTGCCAGCCGGAGGGGCAGTAGCTATGGCTACACCTTC

J gene: TRBJ1-1
V gene: TRBV6-1
D gene: .
clone size: .
CDR3 protein: CASSERTANTEAFF
CDR3 DNA: TGTGCCAGCAGTGAAAGGACAGCGAACACTGAAGCTTTCTTT

J gene: TRBJ2-7
V gene: TRBV6-5
D gene: .
clone size: .
CDR3 protein: CASTPSGGPDEQYF
CDR3 DNA: TGTGCCAGCACCCCCTCGGGGGGCCCAGACGAGCAGTACTTC

J gene: TRBJ1-4
V gene: TRBV11-2
D gene: .
clone size: .
CDR3 protein: CASSPAGGGLFF
CDR3 DNA: TGTGCCAGCAGCCCGGCCGGGGGGGGACTGTTTTTT

J gene: TRBJ1-6
V gene: TRBV5-1
D gene: .
clone size: .
CDR3 protein: CASSLLKQGVSDSPLHF
CDR3 DNA: TGCGCCAGCAGCTTACTAAAACAGGGCGTAAGTGATTCACCCCTCCACTTT

J gene: TRBJ2-1
V gene: TRBV4-2
D gene: TRBD2
clone size: once
CDR3 protein: CASSDRGVFNEQFF
CDR3 DNA: TGTGCCAGCAGCGATCGGGGGGTCTTCAATGAGCAGTTCTTC

J gene: TRBJ1-2
V gene: TRBV29-1
D gene: .
clone size: .
CDR3 protein: CSVEDRTNYGYTF
CDR3 DNA: TGCAGCGTTGAGGACAGAACTAACTATGGCTACACCTTC

J gene: TRBJ2-3
V gene: TRBV2
D gene: TRBD2
clone size: .
CDR3 protein: CASSGLAGVTDTQYF
CDR3 DNA: TGTGCCAGCAGTGGGTTAGCGGGGGTTACAGATACGCAGTATTTT

J gene: TRBJ2-2
V gene: TRBV3-1/TRBV3-2
D gene: TRBD2
clone size: .
CDR3 protein: CASSRLAGGAPGELFF
CDR3 DNA: TGTGCCAGCAGCCGACTAGCGGGGGGGGCCCCCGGGGAGCTGTTTTTT

J gene: TRBJ2-1
V gene: TRBV7-3
D gene: TRBD2
clone size: .
CDR3 protein: CASSLGLAEYNEQFF
CDR3 DNA: TGTGCCAGCAGCTTAGGGCTAGCGGAATACAATGAGCAGTTCTTC

J gene: TRBJ2-2
V gene: TRBV24-1
D gene: .
clone size: .
CDR3 protein: CATSDFAGTSITGELFF
CDR3 DNA: TGTGCCACCAGTGATTTCGCCGGGACAAGTATCACCGGGGAGCTGTTTTTT

J gene: TRBJ1-1
V gene: TRBV5-1
D gene: .
clone size: .
CDR3 protein: CASSFYARNAGIEAFF
CDR3 DNA: TGCGCCAGCAGTTTTTACGCACGAAATGCAGGGATAGAAGCTTTCTTT

J gene: TRBJ1-1
V gene: TRBV5-1
D gene: .
clone size: .
CDR3 protein: CASSFGNTEAFF
CDR3 DNA: TGCGCCAGCAGCTTCGGTAACACTGAAGCTTTCTTT

J gene: TRBJ1-1
V gene: TRBV10-1
D gene: .
clone size: .
CDR3 protein: CASSQDLNTEAFF
CDR3 DNA: TGCGCCAGCAGTCAGGACTTAAACACTGAAGCTTTCTTT

J gene: TRBJ2-1
V gene: TRBV5-1
D gene: TRBD2
clone size: .
CDR3 protein: CASSYGGTSYNEQFF
CDR3 DNA: TGCGCCAGCAGCTATGGGGGGACTAGTTACAATGAGCAGTTCTTC

J gene: TRBJ2-5
V gene: TRBV7-6
D gene: TRBD1
clone size: .
CDR3 protein: CASSQVGQGTKETQYF
CDR3 DNA: TGTGCCAGCAGCCAAGTGGGACAGGGGACAAAGGAGACCCAGTACTTC

J gene: TRBJ2-1
V gene: TRBV19
D gene: TRBD2
clone size: .
CDR3 protein: CASSIERLAGGYNEQFF
CDR3 DNA: TGTGCCAGTAGTATAGAGCGACTAGCGGGAGGGTACAATGAGCAGTTCTTC